There are a few counts of the clone carrying this TCR beta chain. Antigen: not known. The Oncomine TCR Beta short-read assay generated sequence data from the DNA of cultured CD4+ T cells. Via MiXCR, TCRdb re-called the PCR reads, giving one row per CDR3 protein. The data contain about 6,600 distinct CDR3 sequences, 25% to 35% of them singletons. The data derive from a study of vaccination and CD4 T cells after COVID-19. About the research overall: Comprising six males and four females, the convalescent participants counted two Hispanic individuals among them.

Trimming removed 5 bases from V and 8 bases from J, with 12 bases in between. The germline CDR1 and CDR2 sequences are SGHAT and FQNNGV. The CDR3 has 12 residues. As for treatment: approximately 11-day PBMC culture with coronavirus spike peptide pools or control peptides (ViraFEST assay). CD4+ T cells that came from the unexposed donor were collected before the COVID-19 pandemic (2011-2018). ViraFEST expanded antigen-specific T cells with peptide pools, then sequenced TCRs. PBMCs were cultured at 1.5 million to 2.5 million per well with approximately 9.8 IU/ml IL-2 and around 10 ug/ml peptide pools. Four cold-coronavirus spikes and SARS-CoV-2 S/N were the probes applied, cells permitting, to CD4+ T cells from unexposed donors.

The genes are TRBV11-2 and TRBJ1-1, with D possibly matching TRBD1 (6 bases). The sample was CD4+ T cells from blood, cultured in vitro. The receptor comes from a human donor in good health. CDR3 in amino acids: CASSASGTEAFF. In DNA, the CDR3 is TGTGCCAGCAGCGCCTCCGGGACAGAAGCTTTCTTT.